The 20 T cell receptor beta chains presented below share a single source sample, sequenced in a study of blood T cell repertoires in COVID-19. Using immunoSEQ multiplex PCR, the repertoire was profiled, and TCRdb retains in-frame clones only, with some absent. The table shows hundreds of thousands of clones, with over 75% occurring only once. The sample was PBMCs or T cells enriched from blood (not recorded which). The receptors come from a woman aged 35 to 49 with acute COVID-19.

CDR3 DNA sequence: TGTGCCAGCAGCTTCAGGGACTATCTCAATGAGCAGTTCTTC. It is translated as CASSFRDYLNEQFF. V is TRBV7-9 and J is TRBJ2-1, with 7 bases matching TRBD2. This CDR3 comprises 14 residues. With V trimmed by 3 bases and J by 6 bases, 5 bases remained unmatched. CDR1 and CDR2 from the germline V gene are SEHNR and FQNEAQ (reference sequence). Combining the CDR3 with reference TRBV7-9 and TRBJ2-1 gives the whole variable domain DTGVSQNPRHKITKRGQNVTFRCDPISEHNRLYWYRQTLGQGPEFLTYFQNEAQLEKSRLLSDRFSAERPKGSFSTLEIQRTEQGDSAMYLCASSFRDYLNEQFFGPGTRLTVL.

The chain joins TRBV7-2 to TRBJ1-1; D might be TRBD1 (5 bases). With 4 bases removed from V and 3 bases from J, the gap between germline ends came to 9 bases. The CDR3 is made up of 13 amino acids. The V gene's germline CDR1 is SGHTA and CDR2 FQGNSA. This CDR3 is CASSSRQHTEAFF. CDR3 bases: TGTGCCAGCAGCTCTCGACAGCACACTGAAGCTTTCTTT.

The chain is built from TRBV5-6 and TRBJ2-5; 8 bases line up with TRBD1. Germline trimming cut 1 base from V and 5 bases from J; bases unmatched to any gene: 13. This CDR3 comprises 17 residues. CDR1 and CDR2 from the germline V gene are SGHDT and YYEEEE. The CDR3 reads CASSLLTGVWVWETQYF. The CDR3 nucleotides are TGTGCCAGCAGCTTGTTGACAGGGGTCTGGGTATGGGAGACCCAGTACTTC.

The chain couples TRBV5-1 to TRBJ2-1; 7 bases are a match to TRBD1. The CDR3 contains 16 residues. The J segment lost 4 bases and the V segment lost 0 bases, leaving 7 bases of the junction unmatched. Germline-derived CDR1 and CDR2 are SGHRS and YFSETQ. The CDR3 bases are TGCGCCAGCAGCTTGGGCCCGGGACAGCGTTACAATGAGCAGTTCTTC. Protein product: CASSLGPGQRYNEQFF.

This chain links TRBV5-1 with TRBJ2-1; 7 nucleotides agree with TRBD1. V lost 4 bases and J lost 4; bases outside the gene matches: 11. CDR1 SGHRS and CDR2 YFSETQ come from the germline V gene. The CDR3 contains 16 residues. Written as DNA, the CDR3 is TGCGCCAGCAGCCCCTTCGAGACAGGGAGTTACAATGAGCAGTTCTTC. It is translated as CASSPFETGSYNEQFF.

The gene calls are TRBV30 and TRBJ1-1, with D perhaps matching TRBD1 (6 bases). V lost 4 bases to trimming and J lost 1 base, with 13 bases between them. Germline values: CDR1 GTSNPN, CDR2 SVGIG (reference sequence). The CDR3 totals 14 residues. The CDR3 DNA reads as TGTGCCTGGACGTGGGGGCCCAAGAACACTGAAGCTTTCTTT. Translation gives CAWTWGPKNTEAFF.

The rearrangement uses TRBV6-8 and TRBJ1-6, with 7 positions matching TRBD1. V shed 0 bases and J 5 bases; nucleotides not matched to a gene: 7. The V gene's germline CDR1 is MNHGY and CDR2 SAAAGT. The CDR3 contains 17 residues. CDR3 region: CASSYSKFQGDNSPLHF. The CDR3 DNA sequence: TGTGCCAGCAGTTACTCGAAGTTCCAGGGGGATAATTCACCCCTCCACTTT.

The rearrangement uses TRBV30 and TRBJ1-5; maybe TRBD1 (6 bases). The CDR3 contains 15 residues. The germline gives CDR1 GTSNPN, CDR2 SVGIG (reference sequence). V lost 0 bases and J lost 4, with 13 bases in between. The DNA for the CDR3 is TGTGCCTGGAGTGTAAGGGGTAGGGGGAATCAGCCCCAGCATTTT. It translates to CAWSVRGRGNQPQHF.

V usage is TRBV5-8 and J usage is TRBJ1-1; D is ambiguous. The CDR3 has 15 residues. Looked up from germline, CDR1 is SGHTS and CDR2 is YDEGEE. V dropped 1 base and J dropped 6 bases, with 16 bases sitting between them. CDR3 DNA: TGTGCCAGCAGCTTGTTACGGACTTTTTGGGCTGAAGCTTTCTTT. Encoded protein: CASSLLRTFWAEAFF.

The gene calls are TRBV29-1 and TRBJ2-5, with a possible D match to TRBD1 (5 bases). The CDR3 covers 10 residues. CDR1 and CDR2 from the germline V gene are SQVTM and ANQGSEA. V was pared by 7 bases and J by 3 bases, with 6 bases between. In nucleotides, the CDR3 is TGCAGCGCCAGGGAAGAGACCCAGTACTTC. It translates to CSAREETQYF.

This chain links TRBV2 with TRBJ1-1; possibly TRBD1 for D (5 bases). The length of the CDR3 is 14 residues. The germline CDR1 and CDR2 sequences are SNHLY and FYNNEI. The V and J ends lost 2 bases and 5 bases respectively, with 12 bases between them. Here the CDR3 DNA reads TGTGCCAGCAGTGAAAACAGGAGGGGTACTGAAGCTTTCTTT. Translated: CASSENRRGTEAFF.

V is TRBV2 and J is TRBJ1-4, with a weak D call TRBD1 (6 bases). V was clipped by 4 bases and J by 5 bases, with 14 bases between them. Germline values: CDR1 SNHLY, CDR2 FYNNEI. The CDR3 totals 15 residues. The CDR3 DNA is TGTGCCAGCAGTGCCCCCGGACAGAGAAATGAAAAACTGTTTTTT. This codes for CASSAPGQRNEKLFF.

The chain has TRBV9 and TRBJ2-4; TRBD1 matches 9 bases. CDR3 size: 14 residues. V was clipped by 3 bases and J by 7 bases; unmatched bases: 5. Germline V gives CDR1 SGDLS, CDR2 YYNGEE. The CDR3 loop reads CASSAGQGSNIQYF. The CDR3 DNA sequence: TGTGCCAGCAGCGCGGGACAGGGAAGCAACATTCAGTACTTC.

V gene TRBV29-1 combines with J gene TRBJ1-1; 7 bases are a match to TRBD1. From germline, CDR1 is SQVTM and CDR2 ANQGSEA. The CDR3 consists of 13 residues. V lost 5 bases, J lost 6 bases, and 9 bases stayed unmatched. The CDR3 reads CSVTLQGKAEAFF. The CDR3 region has the DNA TGCAGCGTTACCCTACAGGGGAAGGCTGAAGCTTTCTTT.

V is TRBV5-8 and J is TRBJ2-5; a weak D match, TRBD1 (5 bases). The CDR3 length is 14 residues. Trimming cost V 1 base and J 7 bases, with 14 bases left between them. The germline V gene has CDR1 SGHTS and CDR2 YDEGEE. The CDR3 DNA reads TGTGCCAGCAGCTTGAAAGACAGCCGGAGGACCCAGTACTTC. Translation gives CASSLKDSRRTQYF. The full variable domain, completed using reference TRBV5-8 and TRBJ2-5, is EAGVTQSPTHLIKTRGQQATLRCSPISGHTSVYWYQQALGLGLQFLLWYDEGEERNRGNFPPRFSGRQFPNYSSELNVNALELEDSALYLCASSLKDSRRTQYFGPGTRLLVL.

The CDR3 nucleotides read TGTGCCAGCAGCGCAACTAGCGGGGTAATAGAGACCCAGTACTTC. Amino acid sequence: CASSATSGVIETQYF. The chain joins TRBV9 to TRBJ2-5, with TRBD2 identical over 10 bases. J was trimmed by 4 bases and V by 3 bases; bases with no gene match: 6. The CDR3 is 15 residues long. From germline, CDR1 is SGDLS and CDR2 YYNGEE.

This clone was detected only once. The rearrangement uses TRBV5-6 and TRBJ1-2; D not certain. The germline V and J ends were trimmed by 4 bases and 8 bases, with 15 bases remaining between them. Germline V gene sequence: CDR1 SGHDT, CDR2 YYEEEE. The CDR3 covers 13 residues. This chain's CDR3 is CASSPPPARGYTF. CDR3 DNA: TGTGCCAGCAGCCCCCCCCCGGCGAGGGGCTACACCTTC.

The chain has TRBV7-6 and TRBJ2-1; the match to TRBD2 covers 12 bases. Germline-derived CDR1 and CDR2 are SGHVS and FNYEAQ. V shed 4 bases, J shed 7 bases, and the junction held 5 bases outside the gene matches. The CDR3 has 15 residues. CDR3: CASSSASGGVNEQFF. CDR3 nucleotides: TGTGCCAGCAGCTCTGCTAGCGGGGGGGTAAATGAGCAGTTCTTC.

This chain connects TRBV29-1 to TRBJ2-7; D is possibly TRBD1 (5 bases). V lost 1 base and J lost 0, with 16 bases in between. There are 16 residues in the CDR3. Germline CDR1 SQVTM, CDR2 ANQGSEA. The CDR3 DNA is TGCAGCGTTGAAGCACAGAAGACAGAGGTCTCCTACGAGCAGTACTTC. Translation: CSVEAQKTEVSYEQYF.

The chain joins TRBV19 to TRBJ2-1; 8 bases are shared with TRBD1. The CDR3 covers 13 residues. The V segment lost 7 bases and the J segment 4 bases; nucleotides outside the gene matches: 3. Per the germline V gene, CDR1 is LNHDA and CDR2 is SQIVND (reference sequence). This CDR3 reads CASNTGGYNEQFF. DNA of the CDR3: TGTGCCAGTAACACAGGGGGGTACAATGAGCAGTTCTTC.